The 30 T cell receptor beta chains given below trace back to one sample, sequenced in a study of blood T cell repertoires in COVID-19. Sequencing used immunoSEQ multiplex PCR; TCRdb keeps in-frame clones, though not all of them. The top ten hold approximately 4.4% of the sample, which has under 100,000 clones, 85% to 90% seen once. Sequencing was carried out using peripheral blood. These receptors all come from a man aged 45-65 years with active COVID-19.

This clone is a singleton in its sample. V usage is TRBV14 and J usage is TRBJ2-7; TRBD1 agrees at 10 bases. Germline CDR1 is SGHDN and CDR2 is FVKESK. The V and J ends lost 4 bases and 6 bases, in that order; junction bases with no gene match: 12. This CDR3 contains 16 residues. The CDR3 region is CASSRRWGQGILEQYF. The CDR3 DNA is TGTGCCAGCAGCCGCCGGTGGGGACAGGGGATCCTCGAGCAGTACTTC.

The chain joins TRBV7-8 to TRBJ1-2; 9 nucleotides line up with TRBD1. The CDR3 contains 16 residues. With 1 base clipped from V and 0 bases from J, the junction kept 3 bases outside the gene matches. Germline assignment: CDR1 SGHVS and CDR2 FQNEAQ. The DNA of the CDR3 is TGTGCCAGCAGCTTAGAGGACAGGGGTCCTAACTATGGCTACACCTTC. Protein product: CASSLEDRGPNYGYTF.

This clone occurred a few times. The chain combines TRBV6-4 with TRBJ2-2, with 8 bases that match TRBD2. Looked up from germline, CDR1 is MRHNA and CDR2 is SNTAGT. The ends lost 0 bases at V and 6 bases at J; junction bases unmatched: 6. This CDR3 has 16 amino acids. The CDR3 coding sequence is TGTGCCAGCAGTGACTCCTCCGGGGGGGCCGCCGGGGAGCTGTTTTTT. It yields the protein CASSDSSGGAAGELFF.

The chain joins TRBV11-3 to TRBJ2-7, with 7 positions matching TRBD2. CDR1 is SGHNT and CDR2 is YENEEA in the germline V gene. The CDR3 extends over 15 amino acids. With 0 bases clipped from V and 3 bases from J, the junction kept 5 bases outside the gene matches. CDR3: CASSLDGGGGYEQYF. The CDR3 region has the DNA TGTGCCAGCAGCTTAGATGGAGGCGGGGGCTACGAGCAGTACTTC.

V usage is TRBV7-3 and J usage is TRBJ1-5; tentatively, D is TRBD1 (6 bases). V was trimmed by 5 bases and J by 11 bases, leaving 19 bases between them. This CDR3 region has 14 residues. Germline-derived CDR1 and CDR2 are SGHTA and FQGTGA. CDR3 sequence reads: CASSIPGHHSTQHF. DNA for the CDR3: TGTGCCAGCAGCATCCCGGGACACCATTCAACCCAGCATTTT.

The chain employs TRBV4-1 and TRBJ2-1; 14 bases map to TRBD2. J gave up 9 bases and V 3 bases, and 16 bases lay outside the gene matches. CDR3 length equals 19 residues. Looked up from germline, CDR1 is MGHRA and CDR2 is YSYEKL. The CDR3 spells CASSQKRLAGGPGFTEQFF. The DNA for the CDR3 is TGCGCCAGCAGCCAGAAAAGACTAGCGGGGGGGCCGGGATTCACTGAGCAGTTCTTC.

The rearrangement links TRBV5-8 to TRBJ2-5; D is unclear. Deletions cut 6 bases from V and 5 bases from J, with 17 bases between. Germline values: CDR1 SGHTS, CDR2 YDEGEE. The CDR3 spans 14 residues. CDR3 residues: CASTPLGARETQYF. CDR3 DNA: TGTGCCAGCACACCGCTTGGCGCTAGGGAGACCCAGTACTTC. Using reference TRBV5-8 and TRBJ2-5 for the parts outside the CDR3, the full variable domain is EAGVTQSPTHLIKTRGQQATLRCSPISGHTSVYWYQQALGLGLQFLLWYDEGEERNRGNFPPRFSGRQFPNYSSELNVNALELEDSALYLCASTPLGARETQYFGPGTRLLVL.

The chain links TRBV15 to TRBJ2-7; 7 bases map to TRBD1. The germline CDR1 and CDR2 sequences are LNHNV and YYDKDF (reference sequence). The junction had 1 base not matched to a gene; V was cut back by 3 bases and J by 2 bases. CDR3 size: 13 residues. The CDR3 sequence is CATSRDRPYEQYF. CDR3 coding DNA: TGTGCCACCAGCAGGGACAGGCCCTACGAGCAGTACTTC.

V usage is TRBV19 and J usage is TRBJ2-1; 8 bases map to TRBD1. The germline V gene has CDR1 LNHDA and CDR2 SQIVND (reference sequence). The CDR3 has 14 residues. V lost 3 bases, J lost 8 bases, and 6 bases stayed unmatched. CDR3 residues: CASSIQGAVDEQFF. As DNA, the CDR3 is TGTGCCAGTAGTATCCAGGGGGCAGTGGATGAGCAGTTCTTC.

The chain carries TRBV6-2 or TRBV6-3 and TRBJ1-2; 10 nucleotides agree with TRBD1. Germline values: CDR1 MNHEY, CDR2 SVGEGT. Unmatched junction bases numbered 13, after V lost 6 bases and J lost 3 bases. There are 17 residues in the CDR3. The DNA for the CDR3 is TGTGCCAGCAGCAAAATCCGGGACAGGGGACTCTACTATGGCTACACCTTC. This codes for CASSKIRDRGLYYGYTF.

This chain joins TRBV2 and TRBJ2-5; possibly TRBD1 for D (6 bases). Trimming took 4 bases from V and 1 from J, leaving 10 bases between them. CDR3 length: 14 residues. Germline V gene data show CDR1 as SNHLY and CDR2 as FYNNEI. In DNA, the CDR3 is TGTGCCAGCAGTGCCCCAGGGGTCCAAGAGACCCAGTACTTC. Translation: CASSAPGVQETQYF.

The chain joins TRBV28 to TRBJ1-1; 10 nucleotides match TRBD1. Germline loops: CDR1 MDHEN, CDR2 SYDVKM. Trimming removed 5 bases from V and 5 bases from J; junction bases left unmatched: 8. The CDR3 length is 15 residues. The CDR3 loop is CASSQTGGAWTEAFF. Written as DNA, the CDR3 is TGTGCCAGCAGTCAGACAGGGGGCGCGTGGACTGAAGCTTTCTTT.

J is TRBJ1-5 and V is TRBV10-3; 9 bases agree with TRBD1. The CDR3 loop spans 17 amino acids. J lost 6 bases, V lost 4 bases, and 13 bases had no gene match. Germline-derived CDR1 and CDR2 are ENHRY and SYGVKD. DNA of the CDR3: TGTGCCATCAGTGGGGGGCCGGGACAGGGAATGGGTCAGCCCCAGCATTTT. Translation gives CAISGGPGQGMGQPQHF.

This clone was seen a handful of times. In nucleotides, the CDR3 is TGTGCCAGCAGCGGACAGGGAGCCCTCCTCAGGGAGCAGTACTTC. Translating gives CASSGQGALLREQYF. The V gene is TRBV28, the J gene TRBJ2-7; 8 bases are a match to TRBD1. Per the germline V gene, CDR1 is MDHEN and CDR2 is SYDVKM. CDR3 length: 15 residues. J gave up 7 bases and V 6 bases, and 14 bases lay outside the gene matches.

V and J are TRBV11-3 and TRBJ2-6, with 8 positions matching TRBD1. Trimming removed 3 bases from V and 2 bases from J; junction bases left unmatched: 9. This CDR3 has 18 residues. Per the germline V gene, CDR1 is SGHNT and CDR2 is YENEEA. CDR3 bases: TGTGCCAGCAGCTTCAGCACAGGGGGTCTCACTGGGGCCAACGTCCTGACTTTC. Translation: CASSFSTGGLTGANVLTF.

The V gene is TRBV18, the J gene TRBJ2-5, with D uncertain. V was shortened by 4 bases and J by 5 bases, with 8 bases between the two germline ends. Germline V lookup: CDR1 KGHSH, CDR2 LQKENI. The CDR3 covers 12 residues. CDR3 DNA: TGTGCCAGCTCACTCCGTGAGGAGACCCAGTACTTC. Translated: CASSLREETQYF.

This chain links TRBV6-5 with TRBJ1-1, with a tentative D call TRBD1 (5 bases). Trimming left V 0 bases short and J 5 bases short, with 10 bases between. Germline CDR1 MNHEY, CDR2 SVGAGI. The CDR3 contains 14 residues. DNA of the CDR3: TGTGCCAGCAGTTACTCGCAGGGCTTGACTGAAGCTTTCTTT. It is translated as CASSYSQGLTEAFF.

The chain links TRBV30 to TRBJ2-7; the match to TRBD1 covers 10 bases. CDR1 is GTSNPN, CDR2 SVGIG, per germline (reference sequence). The CDR3 covers 15 residues. The V gene end was trimmed by 0 bases and the J gene end by 5 bases; junction bases not matched to a gene: 7. CDR3 protein: CAWSVGQGGFDEQYF. CDR3 coding DNA: TGTGCCTGGAGTGTCGGACAGGGGGGCTTTGACGAGCAGTACTTC.

This sequence joins TRBV7-2 and TRBJ1-1; weak D call: TRBD1 (5 bases). CDR1 is SGHTA and CDR2 is FQGNSA in the germline V gene. The germline V and J ends were trimmed by 4 bases and 4 bases, with 13 bases remaining between them. The CDR3 has 14 residues. The CDR3 DNA is TGTGCCAGCAGCTGGGGCGGAGCCTTCACTGAAGCTTTCTTT. It is translated as CASSWGGAFTEAFF.

V usage is TRBV3-1 (or the pseudogene TRBV3-2) and J usage is TRBJ1-1; 8 bases fit TRBD1. From germline, CDR1 is LGHDT and CDR2 YNNKEL (reference sequence). This CDR3 is built from 15 residues. After removal of 4 bases from V and 3 bases from J, the junction contained 7 bases not matched to a gene. The CDR3 coding sequence is TGTGCCAGCAGCCTCCGGACAGGGCGGGACACTGAAGCTTTCTTT. This encodes CASSLRTGRDTEAFF.

This chain connects TRBV28 to TRBJ2-3; 7 bases line up with TRBD2. V lost 2 bases, J lost 5 bases, and 7 bases stayed unmatched. The length of the CDR3 is 15 residues. The germline V gene encodes CDR1 MDHEN and CDR2 SYDVKM. The CDR3 bases are TGTGCCAGCAGTTTACGTGCGGGAGTTTTAGATACGCAGTATTTT. Translation: CASSLRAGVLDTQYF.

The chain couples TRBV5-1 to TRBJ1-1; 9 bases are a match to TRBD1. The CDR3 has 16 residues. From germline, CDR1 is SGHRS and CDR2 YFSETQ. Trimming took 3 bases from V and 1 from J; bases not matched to a gene: 7. The CDR3 DNA is TGCGCCAGCAGCTGGGGACAGGGTGGAAAGAACACTGAAGCTTTCTTT. It specifies CASSWGQGGKNTEAFF.

CDR3 DNA sequence: TGTGCCAGCAGTGAAGGCGAGGTGGCTACTGAAGCTTTCTTT. Translated: CASSEGEVATEAFF. J is TRBJ1-1 and V is TRBV6-1; the D is unclear. The CDR3 loop spans 14 amino acids. Looked up from germline, CDR1 is MNHNS and CDR2 is SASEGT. Trimming stripped 1 base from V and 5 bases from J, with 11 bases between.

The J gene is TRBJ1-5, the V gene TRBV28; a weak D match, TRBD1 (5 bases). Trimming shortened V by 6 bases and J by 0 bases, and 15 bases separated the two germline ends. CDR1 and CDR2 from the germline V gene are MDHEN and SYDVKM. The CDR3 extends over 16 amino acids. Here the CDR3 DNA reads TGTGCCAGCAGACCCAGCAGGGTAGTTAGCAATCAGCCCCAGCATTTT. It codes for CASRPSRVVSNQPQHF.

V and J are TRBV7-2 and TRBJ2-2, with TRBD2 identical over 9 bases. The V segment lost 5 bases and the J segment 4 bases; nucleotides outside the gene matches: 5. The CDR3 runs to 15 residues. Germline V CDR1 and CDR2: SGHTA, FQGNSA. The chain's CDR3 is CASSPSGVITGELFF. Here the CDR3 DNA reads TGTGCCAGCAGCCCTAGCGGGGTGATCACCGGGGAGCTGTTTTTT.

This clone was seen a few times. V and J are TRBV28 and TRBJ2-3; D may be TRBD1 (5 bases). The V and J ends lost 1 base and 0 bases respectively, with 8 bases between them. The length of the CDR3 is 15 residues. CDR1 is MDHEN, CDR2 SYDVKM, per germline. CDR3 loop: CASSLLGLSTDTQYF. CDR3 nucleotides: TGTGCCAGCAGTTTATTGGGGCTTAGCACAGATACGCAGTATTTT.

The chain has TRBV19 and TRBJ1-4; weak D call: TRBD1 (5 bases). Trimming left V 5 bases short and J 6 bases short, with 25 bases between. Germline CDR1 reads LNHDA; CDR2 reads SQIVND (reference sequence). There are 18 residues in the CDR3. CDR3 loop: CASSPRRAFQGEDEKLFF. The CDR3 bases are TGTGCCAGTAGTCCCCGACGTGCCTTCCAGGGCGAGGATGAAAAACTGTTTTTT.

This clone was recorded once. The chain couples TRBV25-1 to TRBJ1-6, with TRBD1 as a possible D gene (6 bases). V lost 2 bases to trimming and J lost 6 bases, with 11 bases between them. Germline V gives CDR1 MGHDK, CDR2 SYGVNS. The CDR3 consists of 15 residues. CDR3 residues: CASSETGRFNSPLHF. DNA of the CDR3: TGTGCCAGCAGTGAAACAGGGCGTTTTAATTCACCCCTCCACTTT.

The chain carries TRBV29-1 and TRBJ1-2; 7 bases agree with TRBD1. The CDR3 spans 13 residues. Germline V gene data show CDR1 as SQVTM and CDR2 as ANQGSEA. J gave up 0 bases and V 6 bases, and 4 bases lay outside the gene matches. CDR3: CSVGTETNYGYTF. In nucleotides, the CDR3 is TGCAGCGTAGGGACAGAAACTAACTATGGCTACACCTTC.

The V and J genes are TRBV28 and TRBJ1-6; the match to TRBD1 covers 7 bases. V lost 5 bases and J lost 9; bases outside the gene matches: 7. The germline V gene has CDR1 MDHEN and CDR2 SYDVKM. This CDR3 region has 14 residues. This chain's CDR3 is CASSPGQVLSPLHF. The CDR3 nucleotides are TGTGCCAGCAGTCCCGGACAGGTCCTTTCACCCCTCCACTTT.